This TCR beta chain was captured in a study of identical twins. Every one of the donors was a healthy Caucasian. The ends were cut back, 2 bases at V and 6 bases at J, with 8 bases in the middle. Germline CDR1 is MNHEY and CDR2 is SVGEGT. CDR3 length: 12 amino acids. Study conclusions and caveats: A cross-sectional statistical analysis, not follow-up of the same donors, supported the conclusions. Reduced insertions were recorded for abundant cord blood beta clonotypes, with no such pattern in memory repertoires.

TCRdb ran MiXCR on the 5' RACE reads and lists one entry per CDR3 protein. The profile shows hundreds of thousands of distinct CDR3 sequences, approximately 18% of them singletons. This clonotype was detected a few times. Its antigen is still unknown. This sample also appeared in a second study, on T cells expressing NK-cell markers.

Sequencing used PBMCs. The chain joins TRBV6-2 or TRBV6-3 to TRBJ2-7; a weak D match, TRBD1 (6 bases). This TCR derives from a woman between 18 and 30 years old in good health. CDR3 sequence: CASSYTGFEQYF. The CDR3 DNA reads TGTGCCAGCAGTTACACAGGGTTCGAGCAGTACTTC.